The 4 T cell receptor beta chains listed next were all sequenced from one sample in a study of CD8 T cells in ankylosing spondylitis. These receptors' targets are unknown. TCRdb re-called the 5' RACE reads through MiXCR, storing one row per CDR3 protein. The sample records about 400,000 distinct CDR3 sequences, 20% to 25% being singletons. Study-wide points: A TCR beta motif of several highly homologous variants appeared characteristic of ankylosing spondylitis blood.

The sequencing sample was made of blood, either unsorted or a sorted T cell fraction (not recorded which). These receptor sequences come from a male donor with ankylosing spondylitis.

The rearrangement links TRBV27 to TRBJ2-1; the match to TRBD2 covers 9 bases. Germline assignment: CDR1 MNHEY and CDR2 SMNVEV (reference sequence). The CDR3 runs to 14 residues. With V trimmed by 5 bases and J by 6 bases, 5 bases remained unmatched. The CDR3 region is CASSKVSGSNEQFF. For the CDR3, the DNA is TGTGCCAGCAGTAAGGTTAGCGGGAGCAATGAGCAGTTCTTC.

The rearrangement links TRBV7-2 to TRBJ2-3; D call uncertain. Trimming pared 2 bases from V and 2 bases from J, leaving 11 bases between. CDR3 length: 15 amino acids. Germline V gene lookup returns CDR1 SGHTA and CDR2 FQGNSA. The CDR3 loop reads CASSLPRQTTDTQYF. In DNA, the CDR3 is TGTGCCAGCAGCTTACCGCGGCAAACCACAGATACGCAGTATTTT.

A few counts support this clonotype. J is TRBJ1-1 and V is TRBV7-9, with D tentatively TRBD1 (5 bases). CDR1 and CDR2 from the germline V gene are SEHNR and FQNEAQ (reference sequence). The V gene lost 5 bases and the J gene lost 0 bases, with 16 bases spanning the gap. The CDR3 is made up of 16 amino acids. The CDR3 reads CASSLSGVGVNTEAFF. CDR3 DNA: TGTGCCAGCAGCCTTAGCGGGGTGGGGGTGAACACTGAAGCTTTCTTT.

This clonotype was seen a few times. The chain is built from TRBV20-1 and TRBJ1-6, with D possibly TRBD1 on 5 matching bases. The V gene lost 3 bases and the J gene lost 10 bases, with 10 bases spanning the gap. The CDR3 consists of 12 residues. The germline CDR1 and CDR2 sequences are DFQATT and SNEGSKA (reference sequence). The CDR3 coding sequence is TGCAGTGCTAGCGACAGACACTCACCCCTCCACTTT. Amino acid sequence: CSASDRHSPLHF.